This T cell receptor beta chain was identified during a study of blood T cell repertoires in COVID-19. Background on the study: The origin of the acute and convalescent COVID-19 samples was the United States, Italy and Spain. The cDNA or gDNA used as material had been derived from T cells, B-cell-depleted T cells, or PBMCs.

V shed 1 base and J shed 5 bases, with 6 bases lying between them. Germline values: CDR1 SGHAT, CDR2 FQNNGV. The CDR3 has 13 residues. This clone turned up a few times. Method: immunoSEQ multiplex PCR; TCRdb's copy keeps in-frame clones and lacks some. The table has 200,000 to 300,000 clones, 80% to 85% seen once; the top ten hold 9.5% to 15%. The chain combines TRBV11-2 with TRBJ2-1; D is unclear. The receptor's source is a woman in her sixties with active or convalescent COVID-19. Sequencing was carried out using peripheral blood. This CDR3 reads CASSLAVNNEQFF. The CDR3 nucleotides are TGTGCCAGCAGCTTAGCGGTCAACAATGAGCAGTTCTTC.